The 30 T cell receptor beta chains listed next were all sequenced from one sample in a study of T cell repertoires in cytomegalovirus infection. TCRdb re-analysed the reads in MiXCR, keeping a single row per CDR3 protein. The sample records 700,000 to 850,000 distinct CDR3 sequences, roughly 33% being singletons. Their recognized antigens are unknown. The source material was cultured CD8+ T cells from PBMCs, sampled from culture after CMV antigen stimulation. Source of these receptors: a human donor in good health (CMV status not recorded). Some clones in this sample may be carry-over from other donors' samples.

This clonotype was seen at least ten times. J is TRBJ1-5 and V is TRBV7-2; 10 nucleotides match TRBD1. CDR3 length: 15 amino acids. Germline V gene sequence: CDR1 SGHTA, CDR2 FQGNSA. J was trimmed by 5 bases and V by 1 base; bases with no gene match: 2. CDR3 nucleotides: TGTGCCAGCAGCTTAGGGGGACAGGGGTATCAGCCCCAGCATTTT. Translation: CASSLGGQGYQPQHF.

The chain links TRBV18 to TRBJ2-5; D perhaps matches TRBD1 (6 bases). Germline assignment: CDR1 KGHSH and CDR2 LQKENI. The CDR3 length is 15 residues. V was clipped by 3 bases and J by 4 bases, with 15 bases between them. The CDR3 loop is CASSPPGTPVETQYF. Here the CDR3 DNA reads TGTGCCAGCTCACCGCCCGGGACACCCGTAGAGACCCAGTACTTC.

This chain connects TRBV7-4 to TRBJ2-7; D perhaps matches TRBD1 (5 bases). Per germline, CDR1 SGHVT and CDR2 SQSDAQ. V lost 6 bases and J 7 bases, leaving 19 bases between the germline ends. The CDR3 runs 14 residues. The chain's CDR3 is CASRPEGALGEQYV. CDR3 nucleotides: TGTGCCAGCAGACCAGAAGGGGCCTTGGGAGAGCAGTACGTC.

This clonotype was observed at least ten times. The V and J genes are TRBV14 and TRBJ2-5; D not certain. V gave up 4 bases and J gave up 2 bases, with 17 bases separating them. The CDR3 length is 16 residues. Looked up from germline, CDR1 is SGHDN and CDR2 is FVKESK. The CDR3 protein is CASSPSVGSYQETQYF. CDR3 bases: TGTGCCAGCAGCCCCTCCGTCGGTTCTTATCAAGAGACCCAGTACTTC.

This chain connects TRBV20-1 to TRBJ2-7; 9 nucleotides match TRBD2. Germline V gene lookup returns CDR1 DFQATT and CDR2 SNEGSKA (reference sequence). This CDR3 is built from 13 residues. With V trimmed by 6 bases and J by 5 bases, 8 bases remained unmatched. CDR3 DNA: TGCAGTGCGGAAGGGACTAGCCCCCACGAGCAGTACTTC. This codes for CSAEGTSPHEQYF.

V and J are TRBV6-4 and TRBJ2-3, with a weak D call TRBD1 (6 bases). The CDR3 is 14 residues long. The germline V gene has CDR1 MRHNA and CDR2 SNTAGT. V was trimmed by 0 bases and J by 5 bases, leaving 9 bases between them. The chain's CDR3 is CASSDSSGVDTQYF. CDR3 in DNA: TGTGCCAGCAGTGACTCCTCAGGGGTAGATACGCAGTATTTT.

This sequence joins TRBV27 and TRBJ2-2; D uncertain. This CDR3 has 13 residues. Germline loops: CDR1 MNHEY, CDR2 SMNVEV (reference sequence). V shed 5 bases and J shed 6 bases, with 10 bases lying between them. Written as DNA, the CDR3 is TGTGCCAGCAGTCCCCGTTTGGCCGGGGAGCTGTTTTTT. Its translation: CASSPRLAGELFF.

J is TRBJ1-2 and V is TRBV7-8; possible D gene TRBD1, 5 bases. V was trimmed by 3 bases and J by 2 bases, leaving 10 bases between them. This CDR3 has 14 residues. Per germline, CDR1 SGHVS and CDR2 FQNEAQ. The CDR3 bases are TGTGCCAGCAGCTTCAGGGCTCCCAACTATGGCTACACCTTC. Its protein product is CASSFRAPNYGYTF.

The chain is built from TRBV4-1 and TRBJ1-3; D uncertain. Per germline, CDR1 MGHRA and CDR2 YSYEKL. This CDR3 spans 16 amino acids. Between the trimmed V and J ends, which lost 0 bases and 2 bases, there was a span of 11 bases. The DNA for the CDR3 is TGCGCCAGCAGCCAAGATCCCCCCAACCCTGGAAACACCATATATTTT. It encodes CASSQDPPNPGNTIYF.

This chain uses TRBV29-1 with TRBJ2-1, with 9 bases that match TRBD2. From germline, CDR1 is SQVTM and CDR2 ANQGSEA. J gave up 5 bases and V 4 bases, and 3 bases lay outside the gene matches. CDR3 length: 13 residues. The CDR3 bases are TGCAGCGTTGGAAGCGGGGGGCACAATGAGCAGTTCTTC. Its translation is CSVGSGGHNEQFF.

The sample holds many counts of this clonotype. The chain is built from TRBV12-3 or TRBV12-4 and TRBJ2-5, with D possibly matching TRBD2 (5 bases). The V gene lost 3 bases and the J gene lost 7 bases, with 6 bases spanning the gap. The CDR3 loop spans 11 amino acids. CDR3 in amino acids: CASSFSVTQYF. CDR3 coding DNA: TGTGCCAGCAGTTTTAGCGTGACCCAGTACTTC.

The chain couples TRBV27 to TRBJ1-2; the D gene is possibly TRBD1 (5 bases). This CDR3 spans 15 amino acids. CDR1 is MNHEY and CDR2 is SMNVEV in the germline V gene (reference sequence). V lost 5 bases, J lost 8 bases, and 21 bases lay in between. CDR3 sequence reads: CASSLAGRGKRGYTF. Here the CDR3 DNA reads TGTGCCAGCAGTCTTGCAGGGAGGGGTAAGCGGGGCTACACCTTC.

A few counts support this clonotype. The CDR3 reads CASSQPAGGAFETEAFF. CDR3 in DNA: TGTGCCAGCAGTCAACCGGCAGGGGGCGCTTTTGAAACTGAAGCTTTCTTT. This chain uses TRBV28 with TRBJ1-1; 8 bases fit TRBD1. The CDR3 has 17 amino acids. Germline assignment: CDR1 MDHEN and CDR2 SYDVKM. V dropped 5 bases and J dropped 5; count of bases not matched to a gene: 16. Supplemented by reference TRBV28 and TRBJ1-1, the full variable domain reads DVKVTQSSRYLVKRTGEKVFLECVQDMDHENMFWYRQDPGLGLRLIYFSYDVKMKEKGDIPEGYSVSREKKERFSLILESASTNQTSMYLCASSQPAGGAFETEAFFGQGTRLTVV.

This chain uses TRBV2 with TRBJ1-6; no reliable D call. The CDR3 consists of 12 residues. CDR1 SNHLY and CDR2 FYNNEI come from the germline V gene. Trimming took 9 bases from V and 17 from J, leaving 20 bases between them. CDR3 nucleotide sequence: TGTGCCAGTATACGGGGATCTGATAGGTTCCACTTT. Translated: CASIRGSDRFHF.

This clonotype appeared a few times. The V gene is TRBV6-1, the J gene TRBJ1-5; D is undetermined. The CDR3 is made up of 16 amino acids. CDR1 and CDR2 from the germline V gene are MNHNS and SASEGT. V shed 4 bases and J shed 0 bases, with 13 bases lying between them. CDR3 region: CASSAGRQYSNQPQHF. CDR3 DNA: TGTGCCAGCAGTGCGGGCCGGCAGTATAGCAATCAGCCCCAGCATTTT.

The chain recombines TRBV20-1 with TRBJ2-7, with D maybe TRBD1 (6 bases). Germline V gene data show CDR1 as DFQATT and CDR2 as SNEGSKA (reference sequence). This CDR3 is built from 17 residues. Trimming left V 0 bases short and J 2 bases short, with 20 bases between. Here the CDR3 DNA reads TGCAGTGCTAGAGATCGAGTCACCGGGACACAAACCTACGAGCAGTACTTC. It specifies CSARDRVTGTQTYEQYF.

This clonotype was seen repeatedly, ten times or more. The chain uses TRBV28 and TRBJ2-1, with TRBD2 matching over 8 bases. The CDR3 extends over 14 amino acids. Germline CDR1 MDHEN, CDR2 SYDVKM. V was pared by 3 bases and J by 5 bases, with 3 bases of the junction left unmatched. The CDR3 nucleotides are TGTGCCAGCAGTTTTCGGCGGGGGGACAATGAGCAGTTCTTC. As protein: CASSFRRGDNEQFF.

V usage is TRBV14 and J usage is TRBJ2-7; D may be TRBD2 (5 bases). Trimming took off 5 bases at V and 5 bases at J, with 13 bases between the two ends. Germline assignment: CDR1 SGHDN and CDR2 FVKESK. This CDR3 is 13 amino acids long. The CDR3 coding sequence is TGTGCCAGCAGCTTACCCGGGATTGACGAGCAGTACTTC. Translation gives CASSLPGIDEQYF.

In this sample, this clonotype turned up a few times. The gene calls are TRBV5-5 and TRBJ1-5, with D perhaps matching TRBD1 (6 bases). Trimming stripped 2 bases from V and 4 bases from J, with 13 bases between. Germline V CDR1 and CDR2: SGHKS, YYEKEE (reference sequence). The length of the CDR3 is 15 residues. Here the CDR3 DNA reads TGTGCCAGCAGCTTTTGGCAGGGGAGAAATCAGCCCCAGCATTTT. This translates into CASSFWQGRNQPQHF.

The genes are TRBV9 and TRBJ2-1; TRBD2 might be the D (7 bases). The CDR3 runs to 14 residues. Germline V lookup: CDR1 SGDLS, CDR2 YYNGEE. V dropped 3 bases and J dropped 10 bases, with 17 bases sitting between them. The CDR3 DNA is TGTGCCAGCAGCGGGGGGGGGGCTCGGGTGGAGCAGTTCTTC. Translating gives CASSGGGARVEQFF.

This chain joins TRBV7-2 and TRBJ2-7, with TRBD1 identical over 9 bases. Trimming cost V 1 base and J 12 bases; bases outside gene matches: 4. CDR1 and CDR2 from the germline V gene are SGHTA and FQGNSA. The CDR3 has 12 residues. The DNA for the CDR3 is TGTGCCAGCAGCTTAGGGACAGGGGACCTGTACGTC. Translation gives CASSLGTGDLYV.

This clonotype was observed many times. The chain joins TRBV7-6 to TRBJ2-5; D call uncertain. V was shortened by 6 bases and J by 0 bases, with 14 bases between the two germline ends. The germline V gene has CDR1 SGHVS and CDR2 FNYEAQ. CDR3 length: 15 amino acids. This CDR3 is CASSYIWGNQETQYF. CDR3 bases: TGTGCCAGCAGTTATATATGGGGAAACCAAGAGACCCAGTACTTC.

This chain links TRBV24-1 with TRBJ2-3; the D call may be TRBD1 or TRBD2 (6 bases each). The V gene lost 3 bases and the J gene lost 5 bases, with 11 bases spanning the gap. This CDR3 spans 14 amino acids. From germline, CDR1 is KGHDR and CDR2 SFDVKD. This CDR3 reads CATSDPGDIDTQYF. DNA of the CDR3: TGTGCCACCAGTGATCCGGGGGACATAGATACGCAGTATTTT.

This clonotype was seen a handful of times. The V and J genes are TRBV5-4 and TRBJ1-1, with no clear D. This CDR3 contains 14 residues. The V gene's germline CDR1 is SGHNT and CDR2 YYREEE (reference sequence). The V gene lost 6 bases and the J gene lost 2 bases, with 14 bases spanning the gap. This chain's CDR3 is CASTLGLGNTEAFF. In DNA, the CDR3 is TGTGCCAGCACCCTCGGTTTGGGAAACACTGAAGCTTTCTTT. Full variable domain (rest looked up from reference TRBV5-4 and TRBJ1-1): ETGVTQSPTHLIKTRGQQVTLRCSSQSGHNTVSWYQQALGQGPQFIFQYYREEENGRGNFPPRFSGLQFPNYSSELNVNALELDDSALYLCASTLGLGNTEAFFGQGTRLTVV.

This clonotype was seen a few times. The chain recombines TRBV10-2 with TRBJ1-5; tentative D call: TRBD1 (5 bases). There are 15 residues in the CDR3. CDR1 and CDR2 (germline): WSHSY, SAAADI. The V and J ends lost 4 bases and 2 bases respectively, with 12 bases between them. In DNA form, the CDR3 reads TGCGCCAGCAGTGGAATGGGGGAGGGCAATCAGCCCCAGCATTTT. Its protein product is CASSGMGEGNQPQHF.

This clonotype was picked up a small number of times. CDR3: CASSLWGGGNNEQFF. As DNA, the CDR3 is TGTGCCAGCAGCTTATGGGGTGGGGGAAACAATGAGCAGTTCTTC. This chain connects TRBV7-2 to TRBJ2-1; the D gene could be TRBD1 or TRBD2 (5 bases each). This CDR3 has 15 residues. Germline V gives CDR1 SGHTA, CDR2 FQGNSA. The V gene lost 2 bases and the J gene lost 5 bases, with 13 bases spanning the gap.

This clonotype was recorded a few times. CDR3: CASNPSGDRGNQPQHF. CDR3 nucleotides: TGTGCCAGCAACCCTTCGGGAGACAGGGGTAATCAGCCCCAGCATTTT. The V gene is TRBV12-3 or TRBV12-4, the J gene TRBJ1-5, with 8 bases aligning to TRBD1. The CDR3 has 16 residues. Losses at the gene ends were 7 bases for V and 4 bases for J; bases not matched to a gene: 12.

The chain combines TRBV10-1 with TRBJ2-7, with D maybe TRBD1 (5 bases). This CDR3 is built from 13 residues. With 9 bases removed from V and 2 bases from J, the gap between germline ends came to 14 bases. CDR1 is WNHNN, CDR2 SYGVQD, per germline (reference sequence). The CDR3 loop is CASQKGSTYEQYF. CDR3 bases: TGCGCCAGTCAGAAGGGGTCCACCTACGAGCAGTACTTC.

This chain connects TRBV27 to TRBJ2-5; D tentatively fits TRBD1 or TRBD2 (5 bases each). This CDR3 comprises 13 residues. Trimming shortened V by 5 bases and J by 7 bases, and 14 bases separated the two germline ends. Germline lookup yields CDR1 MNHEY and CDR2 SMNVEV (reference sequence). CDR3 protein: CASSTGPPGTQYF. CDR3 nucleotide sequence: TGTGCCAGCAGTACGGGACCTCCAGGGACCCAGTACTTC.

This chain uses TRBV27 with TRBJ2-2, with 8 nucleotides matching TRBD1. V was clipped by 5 bases and J by 5 bases; unmatched bases: 10. Germline loops: CDR1 MNHEY, CDR2 SMNVEV (reference sequence). The CDR3 extends over 16 amino acids. The CDR3 nucleotides are TGTGCCAGCAGTCCACATCCCAGGGGGCATACCGGGGAGCTGTTTTTT. Its protein is CASSPHPRGHTGELFF.